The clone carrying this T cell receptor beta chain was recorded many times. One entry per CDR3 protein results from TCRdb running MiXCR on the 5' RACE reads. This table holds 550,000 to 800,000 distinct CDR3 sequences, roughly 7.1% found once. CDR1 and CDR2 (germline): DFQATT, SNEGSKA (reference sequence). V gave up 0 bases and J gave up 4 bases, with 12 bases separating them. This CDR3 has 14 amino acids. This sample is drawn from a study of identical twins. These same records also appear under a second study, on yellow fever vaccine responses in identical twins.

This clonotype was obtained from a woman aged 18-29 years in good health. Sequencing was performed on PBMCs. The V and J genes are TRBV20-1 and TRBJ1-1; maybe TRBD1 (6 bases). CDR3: CSARDAARGTEAFF. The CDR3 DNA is TGCAGTGCTAGAGATGCTGCCAGGGGCACTGAAGCTTTCTTT.